The 13 T cell receptor beta chains reported below all come from one sample, sequenced in a study of OX40 agonist ivuxolimab in advanced cancers. Libraries were prepared by immunoSEQ multiplex PCR; TCRdb keeps only in-frame clonotypes and omits some of them. The repertoire consists of about 49,000 clones, with roughly 84% occurring once and the leading ten covering more than 10%. This material consisted of CD4+ or CD8+ T cells sorted from blood, taken in a trial of the OX40 agonist ivuxolimab. Receptors originate from an adult with an advanced solid tumor such as melanoma, head and neck, liver or kidney cancer.

This clone appeared once. The chain links TRBV6-1 to TRBJ2-2; no clear D gene. The CDR3 runs to 12 residues. Deletions cut 7 bases from V and 1 base from J, with 4 bases between. Looked up from germline, CDR1 is MNHNS and CDR2 is SASEGT. Here the CDR3 reads CASKGNTGELFF. The CDR3 DNA follows: TGTGCCAGCAAGGGGAACACCGGGGAGCTGTTTTTT.

The rearrangement joins TRBV2 to TRBJ1-1; 9 bases fit TRBD1. The CDR3 has 15 residues. Per the germline V gene, CDR1 is SNHLY and CDR2 is FYNNEI. Trimming at V came to 7 bases and at J to 10 bases, leaving 16 bases not matched to a gene. The CDR3 bases are TGTGCCAGCAAGAATTACCGGGACAGGGAAGGTAGAGCTTTCTTT. Its protein is CASKNYRDREGRAFF. The full variable domain, its missing parts supplied by reference TRBV2 and TRBJ1-1, is EPEVTQTPSHQVTQMGQEVILRCVPISNHLYFYWYRQILGQKVEFLVSFYNNEISEKSEIFDDQFSVERPDGSNFTLKIRSTKLEDSAMYFCASKNYRDREGRAFFGQGTRLTVV.

The chain joins TRBV19 to TRBJ2-3; TRBD2 agrees at 7 bases. Per germline, CDR1 LNHDA and CDR2 SQIVND (reference sequence). The ends lost 2 bases at V and 7 bases at J; junction bases unmatched: 6. The CDR3 has 14 amino acids. CDR3 DNA sequence: TGTGCCAGTAGTATACTAGCGGAGCCTTATACGCAGTATTTT. It codes for CASSILAEPYTQYF.

This clone was seen just once. The chain couples TRBV29-1 to TRBJ2-1; D not certain. The length of the CDR3 is 11 residues. Trimming left V 7 bases short and J 7 bases short, with 11 bases between. CDR1 and CDR2 from the germline V gene are SQVTM and ANQGSEA. CDR3: CSAERMNEQFF. The CDR3 bases are TGCAGCGCCGAACGGATGAATGAGCAGTTCTTC.

The V and J genes are TRBV27 and TRBJ1-6; the D gene is possibly TRBD1 (6 bases). The CDR3 is 14 amino acids. CDR1 is MNHEY, CDR2 SMNVEV, per germline (reference sequence). V shed 4 bases and J shed 6 bases, with 10 bases lying between them. The CDR3 bases are TGTGCCAGCAGTTCTACAGGGCTTAATTCACCCCTCCACTTT. Protein sequence: CASSSTGLNSPLHF.

This sequence joins TRBV6-5 and TRBJ2-1; 7 bases align to TRBD2. Germline CDR1 is MNHEY and CDR2 is SVGAGI. This CDR3 has 15 amino acids. Trimming at V came to 5 bases and at J to 9 bases, leaving 13 bases not matched to a gene. CDR3 residues: CASSPWAGERVEQFF. CDR3 bases: TGTGCCAGCAGTCCCTGGGCGGGAGAGAGGGTTGAGCAGTTCTTC.

The genes are TRBV5-1 and TRBJ2-2, with no clear D. Germline CDR1 and CDR2: SGHRS and YFSETQ. The CDR3 sequence is 13 residues long. V was shortened by 2 bases and J by 3 bases, with 5 bases between the two germline ends. The CDR3 coding sequence is TGCGCCAGCAGCTTATCGGACACCGGGGAGCTGTTTTTT. It is translated as CASSLSDTGELFF.

This chain joins TRBV6-5 and TRBJ2-7; 7 nucleotides agree with TRBD2. CDR1 is MNHEY and CDR2 is SVGAGI in the germline V gene. J was trimmed by 1 base and V by 4 bases; bases with no gene match: 4. The length of the CDR3 is 14 residues. DNA of the CDR3: TGTGCCAGCAGTTCCCGGCGGGAGTCCTACGAGCAGTACTTC. Translated, it gives CASSSRRESYEQYF.

The chain is built from TRBV6-5 and TRBJ2-7, with 9 bases lining up with TRBD1. V was clipped by 5 bases and J by 4 bases; unmatched bases: 9. CDR3 length equals 15 residues. Germline loops: CDR1 MNHEY, CDR2 SVGAGI. The CDR3 nucleotides are TGTGCCAGCAGTCTCGGGGACAGGGTAAGATACGAGCAGTACTTC. Amino acid sequence: CASSLGDRVRYEQYF.

This rearrangement joins TRBV30 to TRBJ1-4, with a possible D match to TRBD1 (6 bases). The CDR3 totals 13 residues. Trimming took off 2 bases at V and 9 bases at J, with 13 bases between the two ends. CDR1 and CDR2 (germline): GTSNPN, SVGIG (reference sequence). CDR3 sequence reads: CAWSWGAGQKLFF. DNA of the CDR3: TGTGCCTGGAGTTGGGGGGCAGGTCAAAAACTGTTTTTT.

The chain has TRBV5-5 and TRBJ2-3; no firm D call. V lost 1 base and J lost 2, with 8 bases in between. The CDR3 extends over 14 amino acids. The V gene's germline CDR1 is SGHKS and CDR2 YYEKEE (reference sequence). In DNA, the CDR3 is TGTGCCAGCAGCTTGCTCGCCCCCACAGATACGCAGTATTTT. Its translation is CASSLLAPTDTQYF.

The chain combines TRBV7-9 with TRBJ1-1, with D perhaps matching TRBD1 (5 bases). This CDR3 region has 12 residues. Germline loops: CDR1 SEHNR, CDR2 FQNEAQ (reference sequence). V was trimmed by 3 bases and J by 6 bases, leaving 8 bases between them. The CDR3 DNA sequence: TGTGCCAGCAGCTTTGTGGGGGCTGAAGCTTTCTTT. It translates to CASSFVGAEAFF.

The CDR3 is CASSPYRGPNTGELFF. The CDR3 coding sequence is TGTGCCAGCAGTCCTTACCGGGGGCCGAACACCGGGGAGCTGTTTTTT. This chain uses TRBV25-1 with TRBJ2-2; D may be TRBD1 or TRBD2 (6 bases each). Trimming pared 5 bases from V and 0 bases from J, leaving 13 bases between. The CDR3 loop spans 16 amino acids. CDR1 MGHDK and CDR2 SYGVNS come from the germline V gene.